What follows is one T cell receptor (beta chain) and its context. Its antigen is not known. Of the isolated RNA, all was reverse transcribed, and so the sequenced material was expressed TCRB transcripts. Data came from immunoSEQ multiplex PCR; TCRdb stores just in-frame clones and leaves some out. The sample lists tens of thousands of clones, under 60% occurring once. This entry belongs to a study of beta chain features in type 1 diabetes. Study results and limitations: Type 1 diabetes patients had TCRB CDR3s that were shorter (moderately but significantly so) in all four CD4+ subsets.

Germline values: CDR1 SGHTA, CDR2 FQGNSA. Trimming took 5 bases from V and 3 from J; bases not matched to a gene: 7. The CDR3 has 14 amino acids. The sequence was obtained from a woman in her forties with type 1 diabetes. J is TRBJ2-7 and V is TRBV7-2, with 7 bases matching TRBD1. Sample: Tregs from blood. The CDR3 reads CASSKTGTVYEQYF. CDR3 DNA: TGTGCCAGCAGCAAGACCGGGACAGTCTACGAGCAGTACTTC.